This T cell receptor (beta chain) was captured by sequencing in a study of T cells in localized non-small cell lung cancer. Assay used: immunoSEQ multiplex PCR; TCRdb lists only in-frame clones, some missing. This sample has roughly 17,000 clones; around 88% occur once, and the top ten carry about 35%. As concerns this clone: The antigen is not known.

Trimming took off 0 bases at V and 7 bases at J, with 12 bases between the two ends. Germline V gene sequence: CDR1 ENHRY, CDR2 SYGVKD. The CDR3 spans 14 residues. Study findings and constraints: The study detected a median around 50 of the top 100 tumor clones in adjacent lung.

This rearrangement joins TRBV10-3 to TRBJ1-1, with a weak D call TRBD1 (5 bases). The specimen was peripheral blood, collected before any cancer treatment. This TCR came from an older male donor with stage III lung adenocarcinoma. The CDR3 loop reads CAISESVGGDEAFF. CDR3 DNA: TGTGCCATCAGTGAGTCGGTGGGGGGTGATGAAGCTTTCTTT.